The rows below give T cell receptor beta chains drawn from one sample of a study of T-cell memory formation after mild COVID-19. One entry per CDR3 protein, called by TCRdb with MiXCR from the 5' RACE reads. The profile shows about 100,000 distinct CDR3 sequences, 18% of them singletons. Sequences were obtained from PBMCs or a T cell subset sorted from them (not recorded which). These receptors were collected from a man between 18 and 29 years old who had mild COVID-19 (a few samples of this study predate the infection). Cell type and time point are not known. Both conserved end residues are part of each CDR3. A D gene is named only where the DNA matches it firmly. A clone size is listed for some rows: how often the clone was seen (once, few, many), or a class if it is expanded.

clone_size: many
d_call: .
j_call: TRBJ1-2
v_call: TRBV29-1
cdr3_aa: CSVEEQPLRYTF
cdr3_nt: TGCAGCGTTGAAGAACAGCCCCTGCGCTACACCTTC

clone_size: few
d_call: TRBD1
j_call: TRBJ2-1
v_call: TRBV5-1
cdr3_aa: CASSLPTGGIGYEQFF
cdr3_nt: TGCGCCAGCAGCTTGCCAACAGGGGGGATCGGGTATGAGCAGTTCTTC

clone_size: few
d_call: TRBD2
j_call: TRBJ2-2
v_call: TRBV7-2
cdr3_aa: CASSELAGGGGELFF
cdr3_nt: TGTGCCAGCAGCGAACTAGCGGGGGGAGGCGGGGAGCTGTTTTTT

clone_size: many
d_call: TRBD2
j_call: TRBJ2-3
v_call: TRBV5-1
cdr3_aa: CASSLATSGGTDTQYF
cdr3_nt: TGCGCCAGCAGCTTGGCTACTAGCGGGGGAACAGATACGCAGTATTTT

clone_size: few
d_call: .
j_call: TRBJ1-3
v_call: TRBV20-1
cdr3_aa: CSARDPGAGRNTIYF
cdr3_nt: TGCAGTGCTAGAGATCCGGGCGCCGGGAGAAACACCATATATTTT

clone_size: .
d_call: .
j_call: TRBJ1-5
v_call: TRBV5-1
cdr3_aa: CASSLGQGSNQPQHF
cdr3_nt: TGCGCCAGCAGCTTGGGGCAGGGTTCGAATCAGCCCCAGCATTTT

clone_size: few
d_call: TRBD1
j_call: TRBJ2-2
v_call: TRBV9
cdr3_aa: CASSPRTGSGTGELFF
cdr3_nt: TGTGCCAGCAGCCCCAGGACAGGGAGTGGCACCGGGGAGCTGTTTTTT

clone_size: .
d_call: .
j_call: TRBJ1-1
v_call: TRBV18
cdr3_aa: CASSPAQGNTEAFF
cdr3_nt: TGTGCCAGCTCCCCGGCCCAGGGGAACACTGAAGCTTTCTTT

clone_size: .
d_call: .
j_call: TRBJ1-2
v_call: TRBV6-2/TRBV6-3
cdr3_aa: CASTPGTNPVGGYTF
cdr3_nt: TGTGCCAGCACTCCCGGGACCAACCCCGTTGGGGGCTACACCTTC

clone_size: few
d_call: .
j_call: TRBJ1-2
v_call: TRBV18
cdr3_aa: CASSPRPGDGYTF
cdr3_nt: TGTGCCAGCTCCCCAAGGCCAGGGGATGGCTACACCTTC

clone_size: .
d_call: TRBD2
j_call: TRBJ2-5
v_call: TRBV7-2
cdr3_aa: CASSPGTSEETQYF
cdr3_nt: TGTGCCAGCAGCCCCGGGACTAGTGAGGAGACCCAGTACTTC

clone_size: few
d_call: TRBD1
j_call: TRBJ2-5
v_call: TRBV7-2
cdr3_aa: CASSVRQGGKETQYF
cdr3_nt: TGTGCCAGCAGCGTGAGACAGGGGGGAAAAGAGACCCAGTACTTC

clone_size: .
d_call: .
j_call: TRBJ1-4
v_call: TRBV5-6
cdr3_aa: CASSGVLTTNEKLFF
cdr3_nt: TGTGCCAGCAGCGGGGTTCTCACAACTAATGAAAAACTGTTTTTT

clone_size: once
d_call: .
j_call: TRBJ2-5
v_call: TRBV12-3/TRBV12-4
cdr3_aa: CASRTAPGFQYF
cdr3_nt: TGTGCCAGCAGGACGGCCCCAGGGTTCCAGTACTTC

clone_size: .
d_call: .
j_call: TRBJ2-5
v_call: TRBV18
cdr3_aa: CASSQLIEETQYF
cdr3_nt: TGTGCCAGCTCGCAACTAATTGAAGAGACCCAGTACTTC

clone_size: .
d_call: .
j_call: TRBJ2-3
v_call: TRBV29-1
cdr3_aa: CSVVPRADTQYF
cdr3_nt: TGCAGCGTTGTCCCCAGGGCAGATACGCAGTATTTT

clone_size: .
d_call: .
j_call: TRBJ2-5
v_call: TRBV4-2
cdr3_aa: CASSRTGGPGETQYF
cdr3_nt: TGTGCCAGCAGCCGGACCGGGGGGCCGGGGGAGACCCAGTACTTC

clone_size: .
d_call: .
j_call: TRBJ1-1
v_call: TRBV12-3/TRBV12-4
cdr3_aa: CASSLIEVLGTEAFF
cdr3_nt: TGTGCCAGCAGTTTGATCGAGGTACTTGGGACTGAAGCTTTCTTT

clone_size: few
d_call: .
j_call: TRBJ1-1
v_call: TRBV28
cdr3_aa: CASRGGGYTEAFF
cdr3_nt: TGTGCCAGCAGAGGGGGGGGGTACACTGAAGCTTTCTTT